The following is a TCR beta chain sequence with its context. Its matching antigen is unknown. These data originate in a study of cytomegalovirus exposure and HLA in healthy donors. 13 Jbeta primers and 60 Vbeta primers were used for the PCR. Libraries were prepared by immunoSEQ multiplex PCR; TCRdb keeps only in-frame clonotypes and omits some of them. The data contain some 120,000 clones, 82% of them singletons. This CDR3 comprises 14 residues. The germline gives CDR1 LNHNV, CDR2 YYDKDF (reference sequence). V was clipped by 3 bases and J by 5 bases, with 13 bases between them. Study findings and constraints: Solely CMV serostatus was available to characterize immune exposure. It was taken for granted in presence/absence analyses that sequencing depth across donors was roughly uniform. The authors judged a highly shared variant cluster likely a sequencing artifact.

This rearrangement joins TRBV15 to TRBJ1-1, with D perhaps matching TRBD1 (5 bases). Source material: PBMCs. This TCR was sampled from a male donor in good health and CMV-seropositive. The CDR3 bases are TGTGCCACCAGCAGTAGAGGACATCGAACTGAAGCTTTCTTT. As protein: CATSSRGHRTEAFF.